Below, 22 T cell receptor beta chains from the same sample are listed, as sequenced in a study of blood T cell repertoires in COVID-19. Method: immunoSEQ multiplex PCR; TCRdb's copy keeps in-frame clones and lacks some. The sample includes approximately 160,000 clones, around 80% of them seen just once. Sequenced: PBMCs or T cells enriched from blood (not recorded which). These receptors all come from a man aged 50-60 years who had recovered from COVID-19.

CDR3 sequence reads: CASSLTGMNTEAFF. DNA for the CDR3: TGCGCCAGCAGCCTAACAGGGATGAACACTGAAGCTTTCTTT. The chain employs TRBV5-1 and TRBJ1-1, with D tentatively TRBD1 (6 bases). This CDR3 spans 14 amino acids. Germline V CDR1 and CDR2: SGHRS, YFSETQ. The V end lost 4 bases, the J end lost 0 bases, and 10 bases lay between the germline ends.

This clone was recorded a few times. This chain connects TRBV5-1 to TRBJ1-6; possible D gene TRBD1, 5 bases. V lost 4 bases to trimming and J lost 7 bases, with 12 bases between them. CDR1 SGHRS and CDR2 YFSETQ come from the germline V gene. This CDR3 spans 14 amino acids. CDR3 in amino acids: CASSVTAQNSPLHF. The CDR3, as DNA: TGCGCCAGCAGCGTGACAGCCCAGAATTCACCCCTCCACTTT.

This chain connects TRBV11-3 to TRBJ2-1, with 9 nucleotides matching TRBD2. This CDR3 comprises 15 residues. V lost 5 bases and J lost 10; bases outside the gene matches: 12. The germline gives CDR1 SGHNT, CDR2 YENEEA. DNA of the CDR3: TGTGCCAGCAGCCAAAAGGGGCTAGCGGGAAGAGAGCAGTTCTTC. Translation gives CASSQKGLAGREQFF.

The chain joins TRBV5-4 to TRBJ2-2, with 10 positions matching TRBD2. Germline CDR1 SGHNT, CDR2 YYREEE (reference sequence). There are 17 residues in the CDR3. The V segment lost 2 bases and the J segment 1 base; nucleotides outside the gene matches: 5. The CDR3 DNA is TGTGCCAGCAGCTTACGCCTAGCGGGGGTGAACACCGGGGAGCTGTTTTTT. Translation: CASSLRLAGVNTGELFF.

This clone was seen once. V usage is TRBV5-4 and J usage is TRBJ1-1, with TRBD1 identical over 9 bases. CDR1 is SGHNT and CDR2 is YYREEE in the germline V gene (reference sequence). V was clipped by 3 bases and J by 5 bases; unmatched bases: 5. This CDR3 has 14 amino acids. The CDR3 DNA is TGTGCCAGCAGCTGGACAGGGGTGAGAACTGAAGCTTTCTTT. It encodes CASSWTGVRTEAFF.

The chain carries TRBV19 and TRBJ1-3; D not certain. Trimming removed 6 bases from V and 3 bases from J, with 21 bases in between. CDR1 is LNHDA and CDR2 is SQIVND in the germline V gene (reference sequence). This CDR3 region has 17 residues. This chain's CDR3 is CASSSPRSAVDGNTIYF. The CDR3 region has the DNA TGTGCCAGTAGCTCCCCGAGGAGTGCAGTAGATGGAAACACCATATATTTT.

This rearrangement joins TRBV7-6 to TRBJ2-1; 8 bases line up with TRBD1. V shed 5 bases, J shed 5 bases, and the junction held 14 bases outside the gene matches. Per germline, CDR1 SGHVS and CDR2 FNYEAQ. The CDR3 is 17 amino acids. The CDR3 nucleotides read TGTGCCAGCAGCCAAGTTCCCGGGACAGGCATCGACAATGAGCAGTTCTTC. Translating gives CASSQVPGTGIDNEQFF.

The chain is built from TRBV9 and TRBJ2-5; a weak D match, TRBD1 (5 bases). The germline CDR1 and CDR2 sequences are SGDLS and YYNGEE. The CDR3 spans 15 residues. Trimming removed 3 bases from V and 2 bases from J, with 14 bases in between. Here the CDR3 DNA reads TGTGCCAGCAGCGCACAGGTGGGCCCACAAGAGACCCAGTACTTC. This sequence encodes CASSAQVGPQETQYF. The variable domain in full, completed from reference TRBV9 and TRBJ2-5, reads DSGVTQTPKHLITATGQRVTLRCSPRSGDLSVYWYQQSLDQGLQFLIQYYNGEERAKGNILERFSAQQFPDLHSELNLSSLELGDSALYFCASSAQVGPQETQYFGPGTRLLVL.

The V call is TRBV7-9, the J call TRBJ2-3; 8 bases align to TRBD2. V lost 5 bases to trimming and J lost 2 bases; unmatched junction nucleotides: 6. The CDR3 sequence is 15 residues long. The V gene's germline CDR1 is SEHNR and CDR2 FQNEAQ (reference sequence). The CDR3 DNA is TGTGCCAGCAGCCTCGGGACTAGTATCACAGATACGCAGTATTTT. Its protein is CASSLGTSITDTQYF.

The V call is TRBV5-4, the J call TRBJ2-1, with a possible D match to TRBD2 (6 bases). CDR1 is SGHNT and CDR2 is YYREEE in the germline V gene (reference sequence). CDR3 length: 15 amino acids. V dropped 3 bases and J dropped 0 bases, with 10 bases sitting between them. The CDR3 region has the DNA TGTGCCAGCAGCTACAGCGGGCGCTCCTACAATGAGCAGTTCTTC. It is translated as CASSYSGRSYNEQFF.

This clone appeared a single time. The CDR3 sequence is CASSDIAGGYNEQFF. Here the CDR3 DNA reads TGTGCCAGCAGCGATATAGCGGGGGGGTACAATGAGCAGTTCTTC. The V call is TRBV14, the J call TRBJ2-1, with 11 nucleotides matching TRBD2. Losses at the gene ends were 5 bases for V and 4 bases for J; bases not matched to a gene: 4. Looked up from germline, CDR1 is SGHDN and CDR2 is FVKESK. The CDR3 extends over 15 amino acids.

V gene TRBV6-2 or TRBV6-3 combines with J gene TRBJ1-1; D unresolved. The germline V gene has CDR1 MNHEY and CDR2 SVGEGT. Deletions cut 4 bases from V and 6 bases from J, with 21 bases between. The CDR3 has 16 amino acids. CDR3 sequence (DNA): TGTGCCAGCAGTTTCCTCCCATTGGGTCGGGTCGCTGAAGCTTTCTTT. It yields the protein CASSFLPLGRVAEAFF.

In its sample, this clone was seen a few times. The gene calls are TRBV3-1 (or the pseudogene TRBV3-2) and TRBJ1-6, with a weak D call TRBD1 (5 bases). There are 18 residues in the CDR3. Trimming took off 4 bases at V and 0 bases at J, with 16 bases between the two ends. The germline V gene encodes CDR1 LGHDT and CDR2 YNNKEL (reference sequence). Written as DNA, the CDR3 is TGTGCCAGCAGCCGGGACTTCCCGTCCAGCTCCTATAATTCACCCCTCCACTTT. Translated: CASSRDFPSSSYNSPLHF.

The rearrangement uses TRBV6-2 or TRBV6-3 and TRBJ1-1; D is ambiguous. V shed 6 bases and J shed 0 bases, with 11 bases lying between them. The CDR3 runs to 14 residues. Germline V CDR1 and CDR2: MNHEY, SVGEGT. In nucleotides, the CDR3 is TGTGCCAGCAGCCCGGGCGGGGTGAACACTGAAGCTTTCTTT. Its protein is CASSPGGVNTEAFF.

The rearrangement uses TRBV4-1 and TRBJ2-7; the D gene is possibly TRBD1 (5 bases). The V gene lost 0 bases and the J gene lost 5 bases, with 8 bases spanning the gap. Germline lookup yields CDR1 MGHRA and CDR2 YSYEKL. There are 13 residues in the CDR3. CDR3 bases: TGCGCCAGCAGCCAAGACAGGGATCACGAGCAGTACTTC. It specifies CASSQDRDHEQYF.

The CDR3 protein is CASSLLGRDVGYTF. The CDR3 nucleotides are TGTGCCAGCAGCTTGCTAGGCAGGGATGTTGGCTACACCTTC. This chain connects TRBV5-4 to TRBJ1-2; a weak D match, TRBD1 (5 bases). Germline-derived CDR1 and CDR2 are SGHNT and YYREEE (reference sequence). V was trimmed by 1 base and J by 7 bases, leaving 14 bases between them. The CDR3 is made up of 14 amino acids.

The chain employs TRBV19 and TRBJ1-1; 11 bases match TRBD1. The CDR3 spans 17 residues. The germline CDR1 and CDR2 sequences are LNHDA and SQIVND (reference sequence). Trimming removed 3 bases from V and 1 base from J; junction bases left unmatched: 7. The CDR3 DNA is TGTGCCAGTAGTATCACACGGACAGGGGGCGCGAACACTGAAGCTTTCTTT. It codes for CASSITRTGGANTEAFF.

This rearrangement joins TRBV9 to TRBJ2-7, with TRBD2 matching 7 bases. There are 15 residues in the CDR3. The J segment lost 2 bases and the V segment lost 0 bases, leaving 5 bases of the junction unmatched. CDR1 is SGDLS, CDR2 YYNGEE, per germline. The CDR3 loop is CASSVGGEGPYEQYF. The DNA of the CDR3 is TGTGCCAGCAGCGTAGGAGGGGAGGGTCCCTACGAGCAGTACTTC. Full variable domain (rest looked up from reference TRBV9 and TRBJ2-7): DSGVTQTPKHLITATGQRVTLRCSPRSGDLSVYWYQQSLDQGLQFLIQYYNGEERAKGNILERFSAQQFPDLHSELNLSSLELGDSALYFCASSVGGEGPYEQYFGPGTRLTVT.

This clone has only a few counts. V gene TRBV3-1 (or the pseudogene TRBV3-2) combines with J gene TRBJ2-3; possible D gene TRBD1, 5 bases. The CDR3 covers 15 residues. The V gene's germline CDR1 is LGHDT and CDR2 YNNKEL (reference sequence). V was cut by 8 bases and J by 1 base, with 16 bases left in between. CDR3 DNA: TGTGCCAGCCGACCAAGGGGCCGGGGCACAGATACGCAGTATTTT. This codes for CASRPRGRGTDTQYF.

The chain uses TRBV10-3 and TRBJ2-1; tentatively, D is TRBD1 (5 bases). V gave up 7 bases and J gave up 7 bases, with 17 bases separating them. Germline V CDR1 and CDR2: ENHRY, SYGVKD. The CDR3 sequence is 14 residues long. The CDR3 reads CAIKNQGPVNEQFF. The CDR3 DNA is TGTGCCATCAAGAACCAGGGTCCAGTTAATGAGCAGTTCTTC.

The J gene is TRBJ2-5, the V gene TRBV11-2; 16 bases fit TRBD2. Germline CDR1 reads SGHAT; CDR2 reads FQNNGV. V gave up 2 bases and J gave up 5 bases; unmatched junction bases: 8. This CDR3 region has 18 residues. The DNA for the CDR3 is TGTGCCAGCAGCTTAACCGGGACTAGCGGGGGGGCACGGGAGACCCAGTACTTC. Protein sequence: CASSLTGTSGGARETQYF. The full variable domain, its missing parts supplied by reference TRBV11-2 and TRBJ2-5, is EAGVAQSPRYKIIEKRQSVAFWCNPISGHATLYWYQQILGQGPKLLIQFQNNGVVDDSQLPKDRFSAERLKGVDSTLKIQPAKLEDSAVYLCASSLTGTSGGARETQYFGPGTRLLVL.

The rearrangement joins TRBV29-1 to TRBJ1-5; D may be TRBD1 (5 bases). Trimming pared 4 bases from V and 5 bases from J, leaving 12 bases between. Germline-derived CDR1 and CDR2 are SQVTM and ANQGSEA. The CDR3 has 13 amino acids. Here the CDR3 DNA reads TGCAGCGTTGTAGGGGCTGTTGATCAGCCCCAGCATTTT. Translating gives CSVVGAVDQPQHF.